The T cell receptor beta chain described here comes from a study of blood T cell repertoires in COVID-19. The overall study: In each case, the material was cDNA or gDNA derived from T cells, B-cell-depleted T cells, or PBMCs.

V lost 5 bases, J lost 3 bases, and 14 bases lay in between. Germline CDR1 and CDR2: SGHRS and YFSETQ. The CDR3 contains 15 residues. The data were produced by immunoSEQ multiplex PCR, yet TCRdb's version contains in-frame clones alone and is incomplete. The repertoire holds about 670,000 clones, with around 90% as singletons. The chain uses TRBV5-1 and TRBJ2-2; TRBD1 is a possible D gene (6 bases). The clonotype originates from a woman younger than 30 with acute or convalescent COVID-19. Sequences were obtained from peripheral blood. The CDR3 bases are TGCGCCAGCAGTTACCTGACAGGTGACACCGGGGAGCTGTTTTTT. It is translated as CASSYLTGDTGELFF.